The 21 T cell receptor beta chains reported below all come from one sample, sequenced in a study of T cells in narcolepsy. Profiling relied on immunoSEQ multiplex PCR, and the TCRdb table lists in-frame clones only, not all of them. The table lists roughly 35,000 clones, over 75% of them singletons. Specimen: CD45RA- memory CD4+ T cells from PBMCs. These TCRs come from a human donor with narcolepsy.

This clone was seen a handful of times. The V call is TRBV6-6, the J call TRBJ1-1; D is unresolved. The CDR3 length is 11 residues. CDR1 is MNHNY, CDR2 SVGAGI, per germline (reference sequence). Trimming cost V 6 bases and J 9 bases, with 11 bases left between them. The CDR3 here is CASSPSGKAFF. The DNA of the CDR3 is TGTGCCAGCAGCCCCTCCGGTAAAGCTTTCTTT.

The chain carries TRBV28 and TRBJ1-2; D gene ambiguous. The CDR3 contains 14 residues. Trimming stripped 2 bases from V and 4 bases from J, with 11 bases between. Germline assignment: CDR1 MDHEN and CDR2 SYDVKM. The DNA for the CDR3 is TGTGCCAGCAGTTTAGGGCGGACTCTCTATGGCTACACCTTC. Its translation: CASSLGRTLYGYTF.

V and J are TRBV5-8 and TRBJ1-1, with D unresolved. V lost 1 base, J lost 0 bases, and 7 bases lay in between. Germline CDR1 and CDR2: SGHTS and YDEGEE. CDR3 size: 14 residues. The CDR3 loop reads CASSLFRMNTEAFF. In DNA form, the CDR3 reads TGTGCCAGCAGCTTGTTCAGAATGAACACTGAAGCTTTCTTT.

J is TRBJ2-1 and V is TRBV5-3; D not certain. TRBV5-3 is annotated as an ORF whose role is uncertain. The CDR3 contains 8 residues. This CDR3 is CAYNEQFF. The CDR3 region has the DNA TGTGCATACAATGAGCAGTTCTTC.

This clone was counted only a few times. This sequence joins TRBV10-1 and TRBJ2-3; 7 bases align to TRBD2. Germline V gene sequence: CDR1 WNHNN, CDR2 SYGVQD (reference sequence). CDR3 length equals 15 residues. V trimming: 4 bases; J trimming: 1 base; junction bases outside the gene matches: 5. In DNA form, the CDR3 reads TGCGCCAGCAGTGTGGCTAGCGGACGCACAGATACGCAGTATTTT. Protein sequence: CASSVASGRTDTQYF.

The CDR3 bases are TGTGCCAGCAGCGCACAGGGGGCGAGGAACACTGAAGCTTTCTTT. As protein: CASSAQGARNTEAFF. This sequence joins TRBV5-4 and TRBJ1-1; 9 bases agree with TRBD1. CDR3 length: 15 residues. V dropped 4 bases and J dropped 1; count of bases not matched to a gene: 5. Per the germline V gene, CDR1 is SGHNT and CDR2 is YYREEE (reference sequence).

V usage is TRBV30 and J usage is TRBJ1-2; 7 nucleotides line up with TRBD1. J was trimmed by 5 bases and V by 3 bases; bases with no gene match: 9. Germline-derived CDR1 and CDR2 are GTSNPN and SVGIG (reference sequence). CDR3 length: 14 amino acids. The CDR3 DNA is TGTGCCTGGAGGTACCACAGGGGTCATTATGGCTACACCTTC. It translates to CAWRYHRGHYGYTF.

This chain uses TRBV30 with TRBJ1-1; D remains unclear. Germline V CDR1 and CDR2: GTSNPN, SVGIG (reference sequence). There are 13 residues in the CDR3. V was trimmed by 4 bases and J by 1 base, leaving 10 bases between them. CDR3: CAWTLDGNTEAFF. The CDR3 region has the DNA TGTGCCTGGACGCTAGATGGGAACACTGAAGCTTTCTTT.

The CDR3 coding sequence is TGTGCCAGCACCCCACGAGGGGGGGTCAGGGAGACCCAGTACTTC. This codes for CASTPRGGVRETQYF. This chain uses TRBV7-6 with TRBJ2-5; tentative D call: TRBD2 (7 bases). V lost 7 bases and J lost 5, with 20 bases in between. The CDR3 has 15 residues. Germline lookup yields CDR1 SGHVS and CDR2 FNYEAQ.

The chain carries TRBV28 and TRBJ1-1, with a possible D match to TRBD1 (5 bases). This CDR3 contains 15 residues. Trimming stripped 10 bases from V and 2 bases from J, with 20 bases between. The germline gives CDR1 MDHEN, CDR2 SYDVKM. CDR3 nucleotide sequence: TGTGCCACCTCACTTGGGTCGGGGGTAAACACTGAAGCTTTCTTT. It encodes CATSLGSGVNTEAFF.

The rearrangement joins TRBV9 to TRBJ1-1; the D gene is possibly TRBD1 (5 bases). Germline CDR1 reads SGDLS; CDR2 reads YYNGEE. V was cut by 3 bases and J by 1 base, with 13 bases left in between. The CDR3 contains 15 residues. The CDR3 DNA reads TGTGCCAGCAGCGCAGGGCAGGGAACGAACACTGAAGCTTTCTTT. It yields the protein CASSAGQGTNTEAFF.

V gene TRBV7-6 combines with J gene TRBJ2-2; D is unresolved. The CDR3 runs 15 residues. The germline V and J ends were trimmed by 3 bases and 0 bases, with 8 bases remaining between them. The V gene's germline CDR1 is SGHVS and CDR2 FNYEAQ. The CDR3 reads CASSFVQANTGELFF. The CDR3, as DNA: TGTGCCAGCAGCTTCGTGCAGGCGAACACCGGGGAGCTGTTTTTT.

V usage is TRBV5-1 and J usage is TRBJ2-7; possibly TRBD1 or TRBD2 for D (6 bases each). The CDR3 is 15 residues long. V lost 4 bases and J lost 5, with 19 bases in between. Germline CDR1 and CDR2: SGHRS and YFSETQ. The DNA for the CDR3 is TGCGCCAGCAGCCTACGACAGGATAGGAGGGACGAGCAGTACTTC. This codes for CASSLRQDRRDEQYF.

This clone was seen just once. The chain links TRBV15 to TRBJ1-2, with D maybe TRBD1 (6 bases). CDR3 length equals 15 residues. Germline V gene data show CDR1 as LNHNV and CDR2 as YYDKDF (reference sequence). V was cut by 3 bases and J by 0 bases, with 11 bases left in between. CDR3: CATSSGSGANYGYTF. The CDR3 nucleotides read TGTGCCACCAGCAGCGGATCAGGGGCTAACTATGGCTACACCTTC.

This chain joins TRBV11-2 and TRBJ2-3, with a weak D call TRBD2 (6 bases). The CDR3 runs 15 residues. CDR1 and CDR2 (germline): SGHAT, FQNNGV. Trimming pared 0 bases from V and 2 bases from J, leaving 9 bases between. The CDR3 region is CASSLDGGATDTQYF. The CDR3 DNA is TGTGCCAGCAGCTTAGACGGCGGGGCCACAGATACGCAGTATTTT.

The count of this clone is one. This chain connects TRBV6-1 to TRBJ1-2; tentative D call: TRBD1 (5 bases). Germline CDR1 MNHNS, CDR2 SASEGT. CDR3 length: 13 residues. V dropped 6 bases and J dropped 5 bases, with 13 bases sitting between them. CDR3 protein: CASSLTVGYGYTF. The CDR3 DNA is TGTGCCAGCAGCTTGACAGTGGGGTATGGCTACACCTTC.

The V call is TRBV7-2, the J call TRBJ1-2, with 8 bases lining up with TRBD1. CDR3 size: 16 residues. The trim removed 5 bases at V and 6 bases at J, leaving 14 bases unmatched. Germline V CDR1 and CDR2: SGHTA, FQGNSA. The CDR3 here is CASSRQGTGADHGYTF. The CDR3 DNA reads TGTGCCAGCAGCCGACAGGGGACAGGCGCCGACCATGGCTACACCTTC.

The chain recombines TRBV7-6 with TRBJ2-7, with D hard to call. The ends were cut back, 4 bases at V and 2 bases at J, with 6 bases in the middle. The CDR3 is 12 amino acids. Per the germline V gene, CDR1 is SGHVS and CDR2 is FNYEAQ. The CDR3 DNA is TGTGCCAGCAGCTCAGGTCCCTACGAGCAGTACTTC. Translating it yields CASSSGPYEQYF. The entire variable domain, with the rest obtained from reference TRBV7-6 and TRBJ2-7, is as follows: GAGVSQSPRYKVTKRGQDVALRCDPISGHVSLYWYRQALGQGPEFLTYFNYEAQQDKSGLPNDRFSAERPEGSISTLTIQRTEQRDSAMYRCASSSGPYEQYFGPGTRLTVT.

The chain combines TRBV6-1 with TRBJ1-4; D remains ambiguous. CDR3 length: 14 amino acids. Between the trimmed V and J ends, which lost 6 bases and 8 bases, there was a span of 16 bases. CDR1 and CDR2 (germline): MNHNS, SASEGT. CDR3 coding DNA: TGTGCCAGCAGGGAGTCAATTAATAGGGAAAAACTGTTTTTT. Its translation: CASRESINREKLFF.

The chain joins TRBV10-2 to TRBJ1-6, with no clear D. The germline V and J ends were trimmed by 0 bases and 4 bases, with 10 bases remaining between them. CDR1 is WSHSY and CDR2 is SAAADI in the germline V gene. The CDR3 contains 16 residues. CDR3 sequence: CASSESRGKYNSPLHF. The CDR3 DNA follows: TGCGCCAGCAGTGAGTCGAGAGGGAAATATAATTCACCCCTCCACTTT.

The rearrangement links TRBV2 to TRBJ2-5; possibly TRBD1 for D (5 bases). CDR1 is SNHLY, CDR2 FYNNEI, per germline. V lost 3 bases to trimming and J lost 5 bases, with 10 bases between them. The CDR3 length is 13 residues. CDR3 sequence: CASSDQGRETQYF. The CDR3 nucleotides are TGTGCCAGCAGTGACCAGGGTAGGGAGACCCAGTACTTC.